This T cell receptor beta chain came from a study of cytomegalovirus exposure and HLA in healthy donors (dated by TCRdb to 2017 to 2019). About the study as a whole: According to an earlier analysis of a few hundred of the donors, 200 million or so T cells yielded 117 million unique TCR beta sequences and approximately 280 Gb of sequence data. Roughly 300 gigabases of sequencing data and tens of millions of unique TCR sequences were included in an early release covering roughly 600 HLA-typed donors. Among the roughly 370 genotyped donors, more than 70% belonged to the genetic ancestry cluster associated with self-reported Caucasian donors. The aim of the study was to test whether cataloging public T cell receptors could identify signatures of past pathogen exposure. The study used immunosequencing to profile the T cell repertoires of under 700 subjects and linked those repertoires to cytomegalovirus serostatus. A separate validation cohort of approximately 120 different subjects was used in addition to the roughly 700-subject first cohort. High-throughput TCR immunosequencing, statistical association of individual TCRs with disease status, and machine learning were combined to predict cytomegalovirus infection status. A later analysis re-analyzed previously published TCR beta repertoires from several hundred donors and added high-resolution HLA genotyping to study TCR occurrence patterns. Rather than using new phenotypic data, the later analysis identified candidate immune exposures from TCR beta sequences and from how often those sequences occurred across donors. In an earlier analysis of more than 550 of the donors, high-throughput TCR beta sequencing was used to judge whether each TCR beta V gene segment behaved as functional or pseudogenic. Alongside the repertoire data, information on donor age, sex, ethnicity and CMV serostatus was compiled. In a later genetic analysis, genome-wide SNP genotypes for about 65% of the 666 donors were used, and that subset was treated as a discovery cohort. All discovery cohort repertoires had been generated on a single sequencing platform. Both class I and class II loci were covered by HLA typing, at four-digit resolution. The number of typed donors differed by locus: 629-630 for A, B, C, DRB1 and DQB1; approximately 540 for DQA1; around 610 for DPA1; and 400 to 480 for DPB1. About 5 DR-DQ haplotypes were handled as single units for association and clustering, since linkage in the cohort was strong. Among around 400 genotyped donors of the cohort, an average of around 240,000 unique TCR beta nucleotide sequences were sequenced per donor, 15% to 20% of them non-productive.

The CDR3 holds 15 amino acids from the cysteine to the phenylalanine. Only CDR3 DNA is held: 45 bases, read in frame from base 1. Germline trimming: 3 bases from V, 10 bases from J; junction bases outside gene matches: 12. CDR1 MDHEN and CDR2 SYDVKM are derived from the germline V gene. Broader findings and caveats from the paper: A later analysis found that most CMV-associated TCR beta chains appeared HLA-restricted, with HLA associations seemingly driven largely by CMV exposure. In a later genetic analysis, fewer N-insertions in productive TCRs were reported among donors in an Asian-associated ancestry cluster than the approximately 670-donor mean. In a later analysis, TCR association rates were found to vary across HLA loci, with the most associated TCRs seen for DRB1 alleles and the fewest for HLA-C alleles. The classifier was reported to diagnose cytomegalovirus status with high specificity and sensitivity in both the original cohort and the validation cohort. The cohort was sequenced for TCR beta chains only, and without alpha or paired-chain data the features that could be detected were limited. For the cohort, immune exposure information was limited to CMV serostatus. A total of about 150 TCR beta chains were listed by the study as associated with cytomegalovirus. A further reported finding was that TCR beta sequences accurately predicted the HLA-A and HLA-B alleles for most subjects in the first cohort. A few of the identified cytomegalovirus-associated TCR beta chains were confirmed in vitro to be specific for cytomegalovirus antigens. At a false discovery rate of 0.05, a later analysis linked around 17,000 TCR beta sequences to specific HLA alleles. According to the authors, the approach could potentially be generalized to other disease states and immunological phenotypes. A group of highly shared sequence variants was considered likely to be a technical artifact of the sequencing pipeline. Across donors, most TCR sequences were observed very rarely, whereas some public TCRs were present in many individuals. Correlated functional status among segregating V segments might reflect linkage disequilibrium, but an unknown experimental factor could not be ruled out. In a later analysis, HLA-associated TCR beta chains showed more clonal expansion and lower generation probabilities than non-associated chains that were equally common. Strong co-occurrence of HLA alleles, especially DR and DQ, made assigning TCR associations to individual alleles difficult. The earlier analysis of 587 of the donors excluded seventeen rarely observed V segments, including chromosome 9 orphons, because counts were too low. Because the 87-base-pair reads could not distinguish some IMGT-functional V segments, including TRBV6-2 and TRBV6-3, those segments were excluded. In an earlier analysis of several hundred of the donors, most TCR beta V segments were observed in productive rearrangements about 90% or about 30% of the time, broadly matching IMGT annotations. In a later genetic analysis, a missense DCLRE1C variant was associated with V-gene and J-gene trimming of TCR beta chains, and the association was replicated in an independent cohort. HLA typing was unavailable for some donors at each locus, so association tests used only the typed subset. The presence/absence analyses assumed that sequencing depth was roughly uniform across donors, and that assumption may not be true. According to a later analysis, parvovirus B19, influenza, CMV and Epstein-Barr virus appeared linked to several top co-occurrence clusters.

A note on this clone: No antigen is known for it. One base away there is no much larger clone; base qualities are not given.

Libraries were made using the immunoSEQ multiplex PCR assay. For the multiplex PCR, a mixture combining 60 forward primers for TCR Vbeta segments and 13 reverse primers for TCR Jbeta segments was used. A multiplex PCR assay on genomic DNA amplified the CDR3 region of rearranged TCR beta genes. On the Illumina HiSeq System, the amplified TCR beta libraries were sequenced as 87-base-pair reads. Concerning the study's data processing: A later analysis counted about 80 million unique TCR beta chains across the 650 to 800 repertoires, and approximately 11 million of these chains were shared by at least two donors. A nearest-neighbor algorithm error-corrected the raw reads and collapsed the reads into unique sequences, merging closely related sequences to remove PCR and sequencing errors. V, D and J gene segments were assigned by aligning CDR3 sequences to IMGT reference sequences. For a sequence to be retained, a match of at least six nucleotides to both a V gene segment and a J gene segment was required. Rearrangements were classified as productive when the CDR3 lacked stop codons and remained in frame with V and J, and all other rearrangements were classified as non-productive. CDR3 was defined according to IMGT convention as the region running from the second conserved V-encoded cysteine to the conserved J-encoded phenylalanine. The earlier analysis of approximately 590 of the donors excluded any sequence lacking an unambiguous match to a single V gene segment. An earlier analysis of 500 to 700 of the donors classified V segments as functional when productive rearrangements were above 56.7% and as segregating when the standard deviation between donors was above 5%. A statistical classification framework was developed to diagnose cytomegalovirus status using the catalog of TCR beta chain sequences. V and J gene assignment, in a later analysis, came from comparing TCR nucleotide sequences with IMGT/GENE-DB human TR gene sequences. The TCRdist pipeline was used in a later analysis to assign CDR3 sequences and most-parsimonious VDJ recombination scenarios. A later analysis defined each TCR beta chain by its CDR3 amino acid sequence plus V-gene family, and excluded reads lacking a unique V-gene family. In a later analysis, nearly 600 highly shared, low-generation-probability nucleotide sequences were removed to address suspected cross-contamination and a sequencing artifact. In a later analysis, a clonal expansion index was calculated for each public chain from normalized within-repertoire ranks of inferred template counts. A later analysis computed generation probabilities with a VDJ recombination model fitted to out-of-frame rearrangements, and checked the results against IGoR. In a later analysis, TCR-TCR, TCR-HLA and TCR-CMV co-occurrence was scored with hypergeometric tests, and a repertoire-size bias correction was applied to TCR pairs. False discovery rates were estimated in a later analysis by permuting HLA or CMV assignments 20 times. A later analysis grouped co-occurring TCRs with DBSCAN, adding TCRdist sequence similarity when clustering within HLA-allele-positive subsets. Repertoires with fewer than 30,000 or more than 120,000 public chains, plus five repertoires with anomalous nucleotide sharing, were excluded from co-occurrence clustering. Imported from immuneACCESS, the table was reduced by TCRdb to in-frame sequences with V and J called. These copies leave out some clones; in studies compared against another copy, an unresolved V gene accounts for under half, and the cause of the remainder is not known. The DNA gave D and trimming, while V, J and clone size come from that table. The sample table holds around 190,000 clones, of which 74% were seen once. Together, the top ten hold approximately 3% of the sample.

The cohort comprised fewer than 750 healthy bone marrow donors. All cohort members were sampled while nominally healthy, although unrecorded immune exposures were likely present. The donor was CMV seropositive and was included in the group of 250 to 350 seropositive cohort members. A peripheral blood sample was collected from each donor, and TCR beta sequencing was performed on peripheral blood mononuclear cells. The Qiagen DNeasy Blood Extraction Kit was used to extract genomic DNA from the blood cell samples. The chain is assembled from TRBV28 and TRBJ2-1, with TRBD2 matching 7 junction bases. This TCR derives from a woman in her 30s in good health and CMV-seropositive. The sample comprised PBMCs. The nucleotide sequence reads TGTGCCAGCAGTTTCGGGGGGAGCCGGGGATGGGAGCAGTTCTTC. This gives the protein CASSFGGSRGWEQFF. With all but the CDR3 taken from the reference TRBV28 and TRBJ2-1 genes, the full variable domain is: DVKVTQSSRYLVKRTGEKVFLECVQDMDHENMFWYRQDPGLGLRLIYFSYDVKMKEKGDIPEGYSVSREKKERFSLILESASTNQTSMYLCASSFGGSRGWEQFFGPGTRLTVL.